This T cell receptor (beta chain) was found in a study of technical replicates of blood from a few donors. Method: immunoSEQ multiplex PCR; TCRdb's copy keeps in-frame clones and lacks some. The table records some 17,000 clones, approximately 89% of them present only once. Germline values: CDR1 SGHDT, CDR2 YYEEEE. The CDR3 has 14 residues. V lost 0 bases and J lost 6; bases outside the gene matches: 2. This TCR derives from a human donor in good health. Sequencing was carried out using PBMCs. This chain uses TRBV5-6 with TRBJ2-5; 10 nucleotides align to TRBD1. CDR3 in amino acids: CASSLGDRGQTQYF. The CDR3 nucleotides read TGTGCCAGCAGCTTGGGGGACAGGGGACAGACCCAGTACTTC. Complete variable domain (other parts from reference TRBV5-6 and TRBJ2-5): DAGVTQSPTHLIKTRGQQVTLRCSPKSGHDTVSWYQQALGQGPQFIFQYYEEEERQRGNFPDRFSGHQFPNYSSELNVNALLLGDSALYLCASSLGDRGQTQYFGPGTRLLVL.